This T cell receptor (beta chain) was captured in a study of cytomegalovirus exposure and HLA in healthy donors. Whole-study results and caveats: Compared with the approximately 680-donor mean, an Asian-associated ancestry cluster reportedly had fewer N-insertions, according to a later analysis.

CDR1 is MNHEY, CDR2 SVGAGI, per germline. The CDR3 sequence is 14 residues long. V was shortened by 2 bases and J by 8 bases, with 12 bases between the two germline ends. Vbeta (60) and Jbeta (13) primers were used in the PCR. Clones were read by immunoSEQ multiplex PCR, and TCRdb kept only the in-frame ones, dropping some. The repertoire holds 95,000 to 150,000 clones, 81% seen once, with 2% to 2.5% in the top ten. Concerning this clone itself: Its specificity is unknown.

All donors participated as healthy donors of bone marrow. The V call is TRBV6-5, the J call TRBJ1-4; D is unresolved. The specimen was PBMCs. The clonotype originates from a middle-aged woman in good health and CMV-seronegative. The CDR3 bases are TGTGCCAGCAGTTACCAGCCGCTACAGGAAAAACTGTTTTTT. It yields the protein CASSYQPLQEKLFF.